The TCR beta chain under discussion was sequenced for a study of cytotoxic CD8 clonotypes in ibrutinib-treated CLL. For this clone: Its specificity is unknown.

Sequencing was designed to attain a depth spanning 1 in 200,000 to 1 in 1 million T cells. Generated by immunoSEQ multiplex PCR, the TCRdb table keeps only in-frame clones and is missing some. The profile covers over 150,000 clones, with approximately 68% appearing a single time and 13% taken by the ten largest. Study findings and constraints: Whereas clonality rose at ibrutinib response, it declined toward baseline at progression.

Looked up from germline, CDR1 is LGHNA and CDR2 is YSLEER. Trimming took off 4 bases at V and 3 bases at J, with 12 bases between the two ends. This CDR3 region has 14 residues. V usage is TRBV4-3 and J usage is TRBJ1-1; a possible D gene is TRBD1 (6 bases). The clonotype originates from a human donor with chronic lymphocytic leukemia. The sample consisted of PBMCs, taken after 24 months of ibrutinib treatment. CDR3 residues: CASSREQGYTEAFF. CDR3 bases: TGCGCCAGCAGCCGAGAACAGGGTTACACTGAAGCTTTCTTT.